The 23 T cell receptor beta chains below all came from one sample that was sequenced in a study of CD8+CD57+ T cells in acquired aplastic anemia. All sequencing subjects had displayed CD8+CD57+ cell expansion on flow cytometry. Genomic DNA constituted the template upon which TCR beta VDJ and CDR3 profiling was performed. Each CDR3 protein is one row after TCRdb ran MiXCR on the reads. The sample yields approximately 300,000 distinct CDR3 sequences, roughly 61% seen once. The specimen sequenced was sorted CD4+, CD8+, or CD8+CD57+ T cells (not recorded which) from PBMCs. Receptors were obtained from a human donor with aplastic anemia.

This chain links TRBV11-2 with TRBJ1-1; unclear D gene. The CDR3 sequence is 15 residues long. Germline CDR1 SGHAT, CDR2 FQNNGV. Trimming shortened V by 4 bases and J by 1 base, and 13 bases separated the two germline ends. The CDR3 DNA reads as TGTGCCAGCAGCTCCCTATCTCTCACGAACACTGAAGCTTTCTTT. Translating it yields CASSSLSLTNTEAFF.

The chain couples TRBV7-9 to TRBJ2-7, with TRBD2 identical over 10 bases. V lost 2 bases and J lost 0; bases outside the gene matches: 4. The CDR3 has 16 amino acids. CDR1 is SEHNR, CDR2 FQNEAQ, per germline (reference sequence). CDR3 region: CASSLLAGGPSYEQYF. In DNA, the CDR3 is TGTGCCAGCAGCTTATTAGCGGGGGGCCCCTCCTACGAGCAGTACTTC.

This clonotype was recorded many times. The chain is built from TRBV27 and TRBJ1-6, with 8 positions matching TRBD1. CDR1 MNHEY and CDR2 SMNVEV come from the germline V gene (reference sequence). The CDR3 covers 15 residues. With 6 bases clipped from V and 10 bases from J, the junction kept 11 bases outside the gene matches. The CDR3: CASSPGTGGYSPLHF. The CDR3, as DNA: TGTGCCAGCAGCCCTGGGACAGGTGGTTACTCACCCCTCCACTTT.

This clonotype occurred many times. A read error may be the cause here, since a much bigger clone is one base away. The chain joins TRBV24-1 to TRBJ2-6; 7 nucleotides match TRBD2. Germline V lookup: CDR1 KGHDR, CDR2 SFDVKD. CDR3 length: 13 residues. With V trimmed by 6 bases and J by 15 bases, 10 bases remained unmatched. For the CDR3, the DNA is TGTGCCACCAGTCGAAGCGGGGTTCCTGGCCTGACTTTC. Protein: CATSRSGVPGLTF.

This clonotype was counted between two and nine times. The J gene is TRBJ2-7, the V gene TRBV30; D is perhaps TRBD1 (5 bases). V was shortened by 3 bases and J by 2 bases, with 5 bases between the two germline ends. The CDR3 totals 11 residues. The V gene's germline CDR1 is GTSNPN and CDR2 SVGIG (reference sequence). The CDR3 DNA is TGTGCCTGGAGGACAGCCTACGAGCAGTACTTC. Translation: CAWRTAYEQYF.

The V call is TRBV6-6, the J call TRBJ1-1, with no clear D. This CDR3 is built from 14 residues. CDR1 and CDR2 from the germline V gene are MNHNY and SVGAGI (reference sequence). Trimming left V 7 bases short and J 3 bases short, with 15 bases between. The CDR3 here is CASTFTGLDTEAFF. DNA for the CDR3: TGTGCCAGCACCTTTACGGGGTTGGACACTGAAGCTTTCTTT.

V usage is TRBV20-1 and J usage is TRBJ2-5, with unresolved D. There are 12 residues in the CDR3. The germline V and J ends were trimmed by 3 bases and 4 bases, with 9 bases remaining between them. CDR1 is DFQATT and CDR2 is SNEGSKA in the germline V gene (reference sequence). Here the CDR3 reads CSASSQLETQYF. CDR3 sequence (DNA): TGCAGTGCTAGCAGTCAGCTAGAGACCCAGTACTTC.

The CDR3 DNA is TGTGCCAGCAGCGTAGATATCAGCATCGAGACCCAGTACTTC. This encodes CASSVDISIETQYF. The V gene is TRBV9, the J gene TRBJ2-5; D is unclear. The CDR3 totals 14 residues. The germline V gene has CDR1 SGDLS and CDR2 YYNGEE. Trimming removed 0 bases at V and 5 bases at J, with 11 bases between.

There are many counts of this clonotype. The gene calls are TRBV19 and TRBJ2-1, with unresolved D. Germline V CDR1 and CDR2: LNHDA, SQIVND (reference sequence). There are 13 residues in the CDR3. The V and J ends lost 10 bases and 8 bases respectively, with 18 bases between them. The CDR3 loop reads CATTDLARDEQFF. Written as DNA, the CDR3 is TGTGCCACCACAGACTTAGCCCGGGATGAGCAGTTCTTC.

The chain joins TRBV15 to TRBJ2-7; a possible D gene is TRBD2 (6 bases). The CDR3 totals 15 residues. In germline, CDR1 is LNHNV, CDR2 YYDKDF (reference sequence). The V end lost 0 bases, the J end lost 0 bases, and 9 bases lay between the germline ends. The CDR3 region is CATSREGGSSYEQYF. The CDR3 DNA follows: TGTGCCACCAGCAGAGAGGGAGGAAGCTCCTACGAGCAGTACTTC.

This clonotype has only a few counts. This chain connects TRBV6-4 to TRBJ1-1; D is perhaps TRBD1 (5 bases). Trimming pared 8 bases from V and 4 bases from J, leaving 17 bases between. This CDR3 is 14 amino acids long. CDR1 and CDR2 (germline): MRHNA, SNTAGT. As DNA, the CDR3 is TGTGCCAGCGGCTCGACAGCCGAGAGCACTGAAGCTTTCTTT. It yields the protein CASGSTAESTEAFF.

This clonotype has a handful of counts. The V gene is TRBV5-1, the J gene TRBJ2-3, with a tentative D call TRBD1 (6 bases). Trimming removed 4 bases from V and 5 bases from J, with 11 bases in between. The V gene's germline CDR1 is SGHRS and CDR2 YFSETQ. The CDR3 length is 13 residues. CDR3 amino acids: CASSLTGLDTQYF. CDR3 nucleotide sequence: TGCGCCAGCAGCCTAACAGGGTTAGATACGCAGTATTTT.

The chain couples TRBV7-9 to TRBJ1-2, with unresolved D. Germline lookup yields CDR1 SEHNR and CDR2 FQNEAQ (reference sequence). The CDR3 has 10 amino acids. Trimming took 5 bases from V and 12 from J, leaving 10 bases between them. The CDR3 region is CASSLTVDTF. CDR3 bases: TGTGCCAGCAGCCTCACGGTCGACACCTTC. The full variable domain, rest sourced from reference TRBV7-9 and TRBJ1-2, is DTGVSQNPRHKITKRGQNVTFRCDPISEHNRLYWYRQTLGQGPEFLTYFQNEAQLEKSRLLSDRFSAERPKGSFSTLEIQRTEQGDSAMYLCASSLTVDTFGSGTRLTVV.

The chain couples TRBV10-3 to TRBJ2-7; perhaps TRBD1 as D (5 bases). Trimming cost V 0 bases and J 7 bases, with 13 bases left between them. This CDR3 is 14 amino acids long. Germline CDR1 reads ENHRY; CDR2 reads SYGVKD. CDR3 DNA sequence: TGTGCCATCAGTGAGTCGCGTGTCAGGGAAGAGCAGTACTTC. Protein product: CAISESRVREEQYF.

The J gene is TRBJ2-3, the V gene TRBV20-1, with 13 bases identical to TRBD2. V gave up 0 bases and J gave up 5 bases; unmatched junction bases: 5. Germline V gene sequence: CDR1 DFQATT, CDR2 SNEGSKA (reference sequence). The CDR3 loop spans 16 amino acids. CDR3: CSARDPGTSGEDTQYF. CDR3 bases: TGCAGTGCTAGAGACCCCGGGACTAGCGGGGAAGATACGCAGTATTTT.

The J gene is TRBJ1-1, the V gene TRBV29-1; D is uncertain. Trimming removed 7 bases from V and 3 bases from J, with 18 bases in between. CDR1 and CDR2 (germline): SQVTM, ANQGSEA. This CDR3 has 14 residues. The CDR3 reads CSAVDSGGDTEAFF. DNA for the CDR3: TGCAGCGCGGTCGACTCAGGCGGCGACACTGAAGCTTTCTTT.

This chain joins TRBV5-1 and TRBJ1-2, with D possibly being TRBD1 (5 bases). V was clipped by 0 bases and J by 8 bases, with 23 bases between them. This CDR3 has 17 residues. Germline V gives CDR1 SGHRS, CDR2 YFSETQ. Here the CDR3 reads CASSLVGASRRDGGYTF. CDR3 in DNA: TGCGCCAGCAGCTTGGTTGGGGCCAGTCGTCGGGACGGGGGCTACACCTTC.

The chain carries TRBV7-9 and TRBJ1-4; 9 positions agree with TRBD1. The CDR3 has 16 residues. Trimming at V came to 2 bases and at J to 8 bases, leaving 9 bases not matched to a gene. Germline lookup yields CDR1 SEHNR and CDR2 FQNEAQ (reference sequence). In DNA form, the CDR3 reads TGTGCCAGCAGCTTATACCTTGGGGACAGGGAAGAAAAACTGTTTTTT. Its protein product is CASSLYLGDREEKLFF.

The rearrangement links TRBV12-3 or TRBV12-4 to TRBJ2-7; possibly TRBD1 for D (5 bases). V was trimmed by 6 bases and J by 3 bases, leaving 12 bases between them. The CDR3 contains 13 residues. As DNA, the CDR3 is TGTGCCAGCAGCAAGTTAGGGGACTACGAGCAGTACTTC. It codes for CASSKLGDYEQYF.

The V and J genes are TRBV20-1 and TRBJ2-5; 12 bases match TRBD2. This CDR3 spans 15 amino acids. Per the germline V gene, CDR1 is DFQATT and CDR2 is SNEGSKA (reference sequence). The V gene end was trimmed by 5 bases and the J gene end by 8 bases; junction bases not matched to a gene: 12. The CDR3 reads CSAETSGRSRDTQYF. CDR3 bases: TGCAGTGCTGAGACTAGCGGGAGATCAAGAGACACCCAGTACTTC.

This CDR3 reads CASSTRGSLPNNEQFF. CDR3 DNA: TGTGCCAGTAGTACCAGGGGGTCCCTGCCGAACAATGAGCAGTTCTTC. The V gene is TRBV19, the J gene TRBJ2-1, with 7 bases lining up with TRBD1. Per the germline V gene, CDR1 is LNHDA and CDR2 is SQIVND (reference sequence). This CDR3 comprises 16 residues. V was clipped by 4 bases and J by 5 bases; unmatched bases: 11.

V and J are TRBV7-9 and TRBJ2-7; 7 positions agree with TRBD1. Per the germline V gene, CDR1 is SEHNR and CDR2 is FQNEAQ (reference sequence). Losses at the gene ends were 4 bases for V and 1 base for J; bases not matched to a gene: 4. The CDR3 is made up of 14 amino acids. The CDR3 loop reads CASSSDRLSYEQYF. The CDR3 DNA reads TGTGCCAGCAGCTCGGACAGGCTATCCTACGAGCAGTACTTC.

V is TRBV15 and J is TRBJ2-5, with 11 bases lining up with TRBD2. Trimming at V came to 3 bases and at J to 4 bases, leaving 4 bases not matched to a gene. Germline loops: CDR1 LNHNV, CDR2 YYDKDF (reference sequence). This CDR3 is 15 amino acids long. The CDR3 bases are TGTGCCACCAGCAGCACTAGCGGGGGAGGAGAGACCCAGTACTTC. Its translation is CATSSTSGGGETQYF.